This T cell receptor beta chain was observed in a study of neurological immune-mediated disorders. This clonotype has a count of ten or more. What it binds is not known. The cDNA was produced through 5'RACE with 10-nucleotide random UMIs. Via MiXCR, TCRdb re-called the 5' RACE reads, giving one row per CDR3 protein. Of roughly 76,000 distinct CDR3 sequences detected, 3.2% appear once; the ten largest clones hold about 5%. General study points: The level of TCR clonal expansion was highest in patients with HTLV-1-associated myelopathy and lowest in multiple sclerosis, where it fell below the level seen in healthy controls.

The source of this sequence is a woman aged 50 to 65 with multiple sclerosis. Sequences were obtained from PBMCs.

The CDR3 loop is CASSQGQGAPQYF. The CDR3 DNA reads as TGCGCCAGCAGCCAGGGACAGGGGGCTCCGCAGTATTTT. This rearrangement joins TRBV4-3 to TRBJ2-3; 12 positions agree with TRBD1. The CDR3 is 13 amino acids. The V gene end was trimmed by 3 bases and the J gene end by 10 bases; junction bases not matched to a gene: 2. The germline CDR1 and CDR2 sequences are LGHNA and YSLEER.